The 10 T cell receptor beta chains below all came from one sample that was sequenced in a study of blood T cell repertoires in COVID-19. Method: immunoSEQ multiplex PCR; TCRdb's copy keeps in-frame clones and lacks some. Of around 300,000 clones in the sample, around 86% are singletons; the top ten hold more than 10%. Material: peripheral blood. Receptors were obtained from a human donor in a cohort sampled during active COVID-19.

The chain recombines TRBV6-2 or TRBV6-3 with TRBJ1-4; unclear D gene. Germline lookup yields CDR1 MNHEY and CDR2 SVGEGT. The CDR3 consists of 14 residues. V was pared by 6 bases and J by 10 bases, with 18 bases between. In DNA, the CDR3 is TGTGCCAGCAGCCGACATGACCCGGGAGTAAAACTGTTTTTT. Translation: CASSRHDPGVKLFF.

This clone was observed a handful of times. The chain couples TRBV28 to TRBJ2-1; 9 nucleotides align to TRBD2. The germline V gene encodes CDR1 MDHEN and CDR2 SYDVKM. Trimming took 5 bases from V and 7 from J; bases not matched to a gene: 6. The CDR3 has 14 residues. CDR3 DNA: TGTGCCAGCAGTCCGCGGGAGGGCCGGAATGAGCAGTTCTTC. Translating it yields CASSPREGRNEQFF.

The chain recombines TRBV28 with TRBJ2-1, with 7 bases fitting TRBD1. The J segment lost 6 bases and the V segment lost 3 bases, leaving 8 bases of the junction unmatched. Looked up from germline, CDR1 is MDHEN and CDR2 is SYDVKM. This CDR3 has 15 residues. CDR3 DNA sequence: TGTGCCAGCAGTTTGGATGGACAGGCCCTCAATGAGCAGTTCTTC. Amino acids: CASSLDGQALNEQFF.

The chain uses TRBV19 and TRBJ1-2, with no clear D. Germline assignment: CDR1 LNHDA and CDR2 SQIVND (reference sequence). The CDR3 has 14 residues. The germline V and J ends were trimmed by 3 bases and 1 base, with 9 bases remaining between them. Here the CDR3 DNA reads TGTGCCAGTAGTATTGCCGGGGATAACTATGGCTACACCTTC. It specifies CASSIAGDNYGYTF.

In nucleotides, the CDR3 is TGTGCCAGTAGTATAGGGACAGGTAAACTCAATCAGCCCCAGCATTTT. This encodes CASSIGTGKLNQPQHF. J is TRBJ1-5 and V is TRBV19; 7 bases line up with TRBD1. CDR3 size: 16 residues. V lost 1 base to trimming and J lost 3 bases; unmatched junction nucleotides: 6. Germline loops: CDR1 LNHDA, CDR2 SQIVND (reference sequence).

The chain has TRBV4-1 and TRBJ2-1; TRBD1 matches at 7 bases. Per the germline V gene, CDR1 is MGHRA and CDR2 is YSYEKL. CDR3 length equals 16 residues. The ends lost 5 bases at V and 6 bases at J; junction bases unmatched: 13. The CDR3 is CASSFRTGTESNEQFF. CDR3 coding DNA: TGCGCCAGCAGCTTTCGTACCGGGACAGAATCCAATGAGCAGTTCTTC.

The J gene is TRBJ2-3, the V gene TRBV5-1; 12 nucleotides agree with TRBD2. With 4 bases clipped from V and 3 bases from J, the junction kept 9 bases outside the gene matches. The CDR3 contains 17 residues. Germline lookup yields CDR1 SGHRS and CDR2 YFSETQ. CDR3 sequence reads: CASSLTSGRRVTDTQYF. The CDR3 nucleotides are TGCGCCAGCAGCCTCACTAGCGGGAGGAGGGTTACAGATACGCAGTATTTT.

V is TRBV5-1 and J is TRBJ2-3; D unclear. Germline V gene data show CDR1 as SGHRS and CDR2 as YFSETQ. CDR3 length: 15 residues. V was clipped by 4 bases and J by 2 bases, with 14 bases between them. The CDR3 loop reads CASSPVPTLTDTQYF. The CDR3 DNA reads TGCGCCAGCAGCCCGGTTCCGACTCTCACAGATACGCAGTATTTT.

This chain joins TRBV18 and TRBJ1-4; D is unresolved. V shed 3 bases and J shed 2 bases, with 10 bases lying between them. The CDR3 is 15 amino acids. The V gene's germline CDR1 is KGHSH and CDR2 LQKENI. CDR3 residues: CASSPPGSTNEKLFF. DNA for the CDR3: TGTGCCAGCTCACCCCCGGGGAGTACTAATGAAAAACTGTTTTTT.

V gene TRBV7-2 combines with J gene TRBJ2-4; 9 bases fit TRBD1. CDR1 and CDR2 (germline): SGHTA, FQGNSA. This CDR3 is 15 amino acids long. The trim removed 4 bases at V and 4 bases at J, leaving 5 bases unmatched. As DNA, the CDR3 is TGTGCCAGCAGCTCCCCCGGGACAGGGAAAAACATTCAGTACTTC. Protein sequence: CASSSPGTGKNIQYF.